In terms of frequency, the clone carrying this T cell receptor (beta chain) is medium-sized. For each CDR3 protein, TCRdb gives one entry from its re-call of the 5' RACE reads, without DNA. In all, the sample yields 700 or so distinct CDR3 sequences. This sample was taken from a study of T cells expressing NK-cell markers. This CDR3 region has 18 residues. The chain has TRBV12-3 or TRBV12-4 and TRBJ1-1. The TCR originated in a man aged 18 to 69 in good health. Sample: blood T cells: a sorted CD56 or NKG2C T cell subset, CD4+ or CD8+ T cells, or bulk PBMC T cells (not recorded which). The CDR3 reads CASSLVVRALVPNTEAFF.